A selection of T cell receptor beta chains follows, all from one sample in a study of cytomegalovirus exposure and HLA in healthy donors. Using immunoSEQ multiplex PCR, the repertoire was profiled, and TCRdb retains in-frame clones only, with some absent. The table records hundreds of thousands of clones, 87% of them present only once. Sequenced: PBMCs. The receptors come from a woman in her late teens or twenties in good health and CMV-seropositive. CDR3s include the opening cysteine and the closing phenylalanine or tryptophan. The D gene is left open where the match is weak. Size is stated for part of the rows, as once, few or many counts, or as a class when the clone is expanded.

clone size: .; D gene: .; J gene: TRBJ2-5; V gene: TRBV7-8; CDR3 protein: CASSIRAGVLAETQYF; CDR3 DNA: TGTGCCAGCAGCATTAGGGCAGGGGTTCTGGCCGAGACCCAGTACTTC
clone size: once; D gene: .; J gene: TRBJ2-5; V gene: TRBV5-1; CDR3 protein: CASSSHGTGLLETQYF; CDR3 DNA: TGCGCCAGCAGCTCTCACGGAACAGGGTTGTTGGAGACCCAGTACTTC
clone size: .; D gene: TRBD1; J gene: TRBJ2-6; V gene: TRBV2; CDR3 protein: CASSSQGAGANVLTF; CDR3 DNA: TGTGCCAGCAGTTCACAGGGGGCGGGGGCCAACGTCCTGACTTTC
clone size: few; D gene: TRBD1; J gene: TRBJ1-2; V gene: TRBV30; CDR3 protein: CAWAPGTANYGYTF; CDR3 DNA: TGTGCCTGGGCCCCGGGGACAGCGAACTATGGCTACACCTTC
clone size: .; D gene: TRBD1; J gene: TRBJ1-5; V gene: TRBV9; CDR3 protein: CASSIDRDQPQHF; CDR3 DNA: TGTGCCAGCAGCATTGACAGGGATCAGCCCCAGCATTTT
clone size: .; D gene: .; J gene: TRBJ1-1; V gene: TRBV14; CDR3 protein: CASSQGVFRGVTEAFF; CDR3 DNA: TGTGCCAGCAGCCAAGGAGTGTTTCGGGGGGTCACTGAAGCTTTCTTT
clone size: .; D gene: TRBD2; J gene: TRBJ2-7; V gene: TRBV7-8; CDR3 protein: CASSSGLAGEQYF; CDR3 DNA: TGTGCCAGCAGCTCGGGACTAGCGGGGGAGCAGTACTTC
clone size: .; D gene: .; J gene: TRBJ2-5; V gene: TRBV5-1; CDR3 protein: CASSLGVGGETQYF; CDR3 DNA: TGCGCCAGCAGCTTGGGGGTGGGAGGAGAGACCCAGTACTTC
clone size: .; D gene: TRBD2; J gene: TRBJ2-7; V gene: TRBV28; CDR3 protein: CASNPRLAGESAYEQYF; CDR3 DNA: TGTGCCAGCAACCCAAGGCTAGCGGGAGAGTCCGCCTACGAGCAGTACTTC
clone size: .; D gene: TRBD2; J gene: TRBJ2-7; V gene: TRBV9; CDR3 protein: CASSPTSGYSYEQYF; CDR3 DNA: TGTGCCAGCAGCCCCACTAGCGGATACTCCTACGAGCAGTACTTC
clone size: .; D gene: .; J gene: TRBJ1-2; V gene: TRBV28; CDR3 protein: CASTLTEGRGYTF; CDR3 DNA: TGTGCCAGCACCCTCACCGAGGGGAGGGGCTACACCTTC
clone size: once; D gene: TRBD1; J gene: TRBJ2-2; V gene: TRBV18; CDR3 protein: CASSPDRADTGELFF; CDR3 DNA: TGTGCCAGCTCACCTGACAGGGCTGACACCGGGGAGCTGTTTTTT
clone size: .; D gene: TRBD2; J gene: TRBJ2-3; V gene: TRBV6-1; CDR3 protein: CASSDRSGSGADTQYF; CDR3 DNA: TGTGCCAGCAGTGACAGGAGCGGGAGTGGGGCAGATACGCAGTATTTT
clone size: .; D gene: .; J gene: TRBJ2-1; V gene: TRBV28; CDR3 protein: CASSSYDRHNEQFF; CDR3 DNA: TGTGCCAGCAGTTCATACGACAGACACAATGAGCAGTTCTTC
clone size: .; D gene: .; J gene: TRBJ2-2; V gene: TRBV7-6; CDR3 protein: CASSLTGTGELFF; CDR3 DNA: TGTGCCAGCAGCCTAACAGGGACCGGGGAGCTGTTTTTT
clone size: .; D gene: TRBD2; J gene: TRBJ2-3; V gene: TRBV27; CDR3 protein: CASSLFLSGRPWGPRTDTQYF; CDR3 DNA: TGTGCCAGCAGTTTATTTTTAAGCGGGAGACCCTGGGGCCCCCGCACAGATACGCAGTATTTT
clone size: .; D gene: .; J gene: TRBJ2-2; V gene: TRBV27; CDR3 protein: CASSLGFPSGELFF; CDR3 DNA: TGTGCCAGCAGTTTAGGCTTCCCTTCGGGGGAGCTGTTTTTT
clone size: .; D gene: TRBD1; J gene: TRBJ1-4; V gene: TRBV5-6; CDR3 protein: CASSLKPHRGREKLFF; CDR3 DNA: TGTGCCAGCAGCTTGAAGCCCCACAGGGGGCGCGAAAAACTGTTTTTT
clone size: once; D gene: TRBD2; J gene: TRBJ2-1; V gene: TRBV7-8; CDR3 protein: CASSLGLALYNEQFF; CDR3 DNA: TGTGCCAGCAGCTTGGGACTAGCTCTCTACAATGAGCAGTTCTTC
clone size: .; D gene: .; J gene: TRBJ1-1; V gene: TRBV9; CDR3 protein: CASSVEGWGDEGNTEAFF; CDR3 DNA: TGTGCCAGCAGCGTAGAGGGGTGGGGGGACGAAGGGAACACTGAAGCTTTCTTT
clone size: few; D gene: TRBD1; J gene: TRBJ1-2; V gene: TRBV28; CDR3 protein: CASSAPGQGIYGYTF; CDR3 DNA: TGTGCCAGCAGTGCTCCCGGACAGGGGATCTATGGCTACACCTTC
clone size: .; D gene: .; J gene: TRBJ1-1; V gene: TRBV30; CDR3 protein: CAWDFGNTEAFF; CDR3 DNA: TGTGCCTGGGACTTCGGGAACACTGAAGCTTTCTTT
clone size: once; D gene: .; J gene: TRBJ2-1; V gene: TRBV25-1; CDR3 protein: CASSGSATSSYNEQFF; CDR3 DNA: TGTGCCAGCAGCGGTTCAGCGACTAGCTCCTACAATGAGCAGTTCTTC
clone size: .; D gene: TRBD2; J gene: TRBJ2-7; V gene: TRBV28; CDR3 protein: CASRGVAGSYEQYF; CDR3 DNA: TGTGCCAGCAGGGGGGTAGCGGGTAGCTACGAGCAGTACTTC
clone size: .; D gene: .; J gene: TRBJ1-1; V gene: TRBV28; CDR3 protein: CASSSTREVNTEAFF; CDR3 DNA: TGTGCCAGCAGTTCCACCAGGGAGGTGAACACTGAAGCTTTCTTT
clone size: once; D gene: .; J gene: TRBJ1-1; V gene: TRBV2; CDR3 protein: CASSEAGSTEAFF; CDR3 DNA: TGTGCCAGCAGTGAAGCAGGGAGCACTGAAGCTTTCTTT
clone size: .; D gene: .; J gene: TRBJ1-2; V gene: TRBV4-1; CDR3 protein: CASSPQQGTSDYGYTF; CDR3 DNA: TGCGCCAGCAGCCCCCAACAGGGAACTTCTGACTATGGCTACACCTTC
clone size: once; D gene: TRBD1; J gene: TRBJ1-2; V gene: TRBV5-1; CDR3 protein: CASSSPGQGYYGYTF; CDR3 DNA: TGCGCCAGCAGTTCACCGGGACAGGGGTACTATGGCTACACCTTC
clone size: .; D gene: .; J gene: TRBJ2-3; V gene: TRBV2; CDR3 protein: CASSGATDTQYF; CDR3 DNA: TGTGCCAGCAGTGGGGCCACAGATACGCAGTATTTT
clone size: .; D gene: TRBD2; J gene: TRBJ2-5; V gene: TRBV4-2; CDR3 protein: CASSQEGTSGNRYF; CDR3 DNA: TGTGCCAGCAGCCAAGAGGGGACTAGCGGGAACAGGTACTTC
clone size: .; D gene: .; J gene: TRBJ2-1; V gene: TRBV11-2; CDR3 protein: CASSWGDEQFF; CDR3 DNA: TGTGCCAGCAGTTGGGGGGATGAGCAGTTCTTC
clone size: .; D gene: TRBD1; J gene: TRBJ1-2; V gene: TRBV6-8; CDR3 protein: CASQHRTGGIVYGYTF; CDR3 DNA: TGTGCCAGCCAACATCGGACAGGGGGAATAGTATATGGCTACACCTTC
clone size: .; D gene: .; J gene: TRBJ1-1; V gene: TRBV11-3; CDR3 protein: CASSSNRPMNTEAFF; CDR3 DNA: TGTGCCAGCAGCTCGAACAGACCCATGAACACTGAAGCTTTCTTT
clone size: .; D gene: .; J gene: TRBJ2-7; V gene: TRBV19; CDR3 protein: CASSSGQDYEQYF; CDR3 DNA: TGTGCCAGTAGTTCAGGGCAGGACTACGAGCAGTACTTC
clone size: .; D gene: .; J gene: TRBJ2-6; V gene: TRBV9; CDR3 protein: CASSVPGGSGANVLTF; CDR3 DNA: TGTGCCAGCAGCGTCCCCGGCGGCTCTGGGGCCAACGTCCTGACTTTC
clone size: once; D gene: .; J gene: TRBJ1-4; V gene: TRBV27; CDR3 protein: CASSPLTGTNEKLFF; CDR3 DNA: TGTGCCAGCAGTCCGTTAACAGGGACTAATGAAAAACTGTTTTTT
clone size: .; D gene: .; J gene: TRBJ1-2; V gene: TRBV2; CDR3 protein: CASSGLMGVYGYTF; CDR3 DNA: TGTGCCAGCAGTGGGTTGATGGGCGTCTATGGCTACACCTTC
clone size: .; D gene: .; J gene: TRBJ1-1; V gene: TRBV11-3; CDR3 protein: CASSGSHGVGNTEAFF; CDR3 DNA: TGTGCCAGCAGCGGCTCCCACGGGGTGGGGAACACTGAAGCTTTCTTT
clone size: .; D gene: .; J gene: TRBJ2-5; V gene: TRBV30; CDR3 protein: CAWAGGGVEETQYF; CDR3 DNA: TGTGCCTGGGCCGGAGGGGGGGTCGAAGAGACCCAGTACTTC
clone size: .; D gene: .; J gene: TRBJ1-2; V gene: TRBV6-1; CDR3 protein: CASSLSLGVNYGYTF; CDR3 DNA: TGTGCCAGCAGTCTATCTCTAGGGGTAAACTATGGCTACACCTTC
clone size: .; D gene: .; J gene: TRBJ2-2; V gene: TRBV2; CDR3 protein: CASSTRELFF; CDR3 DNA: TGTGCCAGCAGTACTAGGGAGCTGTTTTTT
clone size: .; D gene: TRBD2; J gene: TRBJ2-1; V gene: TRBV11-2; CDR3 protein: CASSLSGRAHSYNEQFF; CDR3 DNA: TGTGCCAGCAGCTTGAGCGGGAGGGCCCACTCCTACAATGAGCAGTTCTTC
clone size: .; D gene: .; J gene: TRBJ2-7; V gene: TRBV5-1; CDR3 protein: CASSITGPYEQYF; CDR3 DNA: TGCGCCAGCAGCATTACAGGCCCCTACGAGCAGTACTTC
clone size: .; D gene: .; J gene: TRBJ2-3; V gene: TRBV27; CDR3 protein: CASQTDSLGTQYF; CDR3 DNA: TGTGCCAGCCAAACGGACAGTTTGGGTACGCAGTATTTT
clone size: .; D gene: .; J gene: TRBJ2-1; V gene: TRBV6-1; CDR3 protein: CASSERGGNFYNEQFF; CDR3 DNA: TGTGCCAGCAGTGAAAGAGGCGGGAACTTCTACAATGAGCAGTTCTTC
clone size: .; D gene: TRBD1; J gene: TRBJ2-7; V gene: TRBV28; CDR3 protein: CASSFGTATYEQYF; CDR3 DNA: TGTGCCAGCAGTTTCGGGACAGCGACCTACGAGCAGTACTTC